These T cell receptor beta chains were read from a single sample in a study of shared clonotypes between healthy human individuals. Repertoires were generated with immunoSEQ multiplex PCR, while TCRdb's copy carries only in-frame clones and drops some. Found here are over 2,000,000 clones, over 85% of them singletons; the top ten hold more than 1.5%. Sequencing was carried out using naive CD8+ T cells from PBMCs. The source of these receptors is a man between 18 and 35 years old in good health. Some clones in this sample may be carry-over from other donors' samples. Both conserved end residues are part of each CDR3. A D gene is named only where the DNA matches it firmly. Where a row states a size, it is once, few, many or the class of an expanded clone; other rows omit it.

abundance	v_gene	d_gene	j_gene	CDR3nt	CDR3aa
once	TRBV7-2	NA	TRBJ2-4	TGTGCCAGCAGTCTCCGGGGTACCAAAAACATTCAGTACTTC	CASSLRGTKNIQYF
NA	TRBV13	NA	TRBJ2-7	TGTGCCAGCAGCATCACCGGGACGGGGACCTACGAGCAGTACTTC	CASSITGTGTYEQYF
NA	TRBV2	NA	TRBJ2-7	TGTGCCTCTCAAAGGGGGAGCGAGCAGTACTTC	CASQRGSEQYF
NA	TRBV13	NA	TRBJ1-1	TGTGCCAGCAGCTTAGGTAACAGTGCTATGAACACTGAAGCTTTCTTT	CASSLGNSAMNTEAFF
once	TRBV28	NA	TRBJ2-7	TGTGCCAGCAGTTTACCCGGGACAACCTACGAGCAGTACTTC	CASSLPGTTYEQYF
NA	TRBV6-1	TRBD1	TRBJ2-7	TGTGCCAGCAGCCCCGGGACAGGGCGGGGGTACGAGCAGTACTTC	CASSPGTGRGYEQYF
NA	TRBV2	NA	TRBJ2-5	TGTGCCAGCACCACACTTTCCATGGGACTCCAGTACTTC	CASTTLSMGLQYF
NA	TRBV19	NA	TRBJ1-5	TGTGCCAGTAGTCCCATTGGCAATCAGCCCCAGCATTTT	CASSPIGNQPQHF
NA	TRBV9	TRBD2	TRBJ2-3	TGTGCCAGCAGCGGCGCTCTGGGGCTAGCGGGAGTGTTGAGTACAGATACGCAGTATTTT	CASSGALGLAGVLSTDTQYF
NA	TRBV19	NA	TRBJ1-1	TGTGCCAGTAGTTGGCAAAGCGGGGTAATTAGGACCGTGAACACTGAAGCTTTCTTT	CASSWQSGVIRTVNTEAFF
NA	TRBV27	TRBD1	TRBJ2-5	TGTGCCAGCAGTTCGCGGGTCAGACAGGGTCAAGAGACCCAGTACTTC	CASSSRVRQGQETQYF
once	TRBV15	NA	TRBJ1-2	TGTGCCACCAGCAGAGAATATGGCTACACCTTC	CATSREYGYTF
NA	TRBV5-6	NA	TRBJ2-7	TGTGCCAGCAGCTTGTCAGTTCAGTACTTC	CASSLSVQYF
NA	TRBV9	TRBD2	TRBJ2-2	TGTGCCAGCAGCCCGATTAGCGGGAGCTCGGCCGGGGAGCTGTTTTTT	CASSPISGSSAGELFF
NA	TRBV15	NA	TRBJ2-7	TGTGCCACCAGCAGCGACAGTTCCTACGAGCAGTACTTC	CATSSDSSYEQYF
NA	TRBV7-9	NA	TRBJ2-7	TGTGCCAGCAGCTCTGGGACACTCCCCTACGAGCAGTACTTC	CASSSGTLPYEQYF
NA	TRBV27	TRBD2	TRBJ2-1	TGTGCCAGCAGTTTAAGGGCGGGAGTTGAGCAGTTCTTC	CASSLRAGVEQFF
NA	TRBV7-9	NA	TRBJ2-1	TGTGCCAGCAGCTTCGACGAGCAGTTCTTC	CASSFDEQFF
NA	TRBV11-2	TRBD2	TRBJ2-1	TGTGCCAGCAGCGAAATAGCGGGAGGGCCCAATGAGCAGTTCTTC	CASSEIAGGPNEQFF
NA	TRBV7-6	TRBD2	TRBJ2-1	TGTGCCAGCACCGAAATCCCGGGACTAGGAGGGAATGAGCAGTTCTTC	CASTEIPGLGGNEQFF
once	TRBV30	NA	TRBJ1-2	TGTGCCTGGAGGTCTAGACTCTATGGCTACACCTTC	CAWRSRLYGYTF
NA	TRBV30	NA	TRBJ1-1	TGTGCCTGGAGGATTAAGACAGAGAACACTGAAGCTTTCTTT	CAWRIKTENTEAFF
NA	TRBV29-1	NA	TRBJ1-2	TGCAGCGTTTGGGGTGGGGACTATGGCTACACCTTC	CSVWGGDYGYTF
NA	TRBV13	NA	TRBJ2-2	TGTGCCAGCAGCCCGATTGGTAGCGGAAACACCGGGGAGCTGTTTTTT	CASSPIGSGNTGELFF
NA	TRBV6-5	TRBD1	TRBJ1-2	TGTGCCAGCAGTTATTCCGGGACAGATGGCTACACCTTC	CASSYSGTDGYTF
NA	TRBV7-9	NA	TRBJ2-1	TGTGCCAGCAGCTTAGCCGCCCAGTGGCTTGATGAGCAGTTCTTC	CASSLAAQWLDEQFF
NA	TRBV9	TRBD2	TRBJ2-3	TGTGCCAGCAGCTCACCCCCCGGACTAGCGGGAGCAGATACGCAGTATTTT	CASSSPPGLAGADTQYF
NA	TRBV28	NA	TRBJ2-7	TGTGCCAGCAGCTTCCACTACGAGCAGTACTTC	CASSFHYEQYF
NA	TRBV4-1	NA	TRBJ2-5	TGCGCCAGCAGCCTTAGACAGCATCAAGAGACCCAGTACTTC	CASSLRQHQETQYF
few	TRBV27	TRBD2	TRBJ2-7	TGTGCCAGCAGTCCGACTAGCGTCTACGAGCAGTACTTC	CASSPTSVYEQYF
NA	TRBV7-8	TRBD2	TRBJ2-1	TGTGCCAGCAGCTCCGGTAGCGGGGGACTATACAATGAGCAGTTCTTC	CASSSGSGGLYNEQFF
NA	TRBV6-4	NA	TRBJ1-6	TGTGCCAGCAGTGACAGGAATAATTCACCCCTCCACTTT	CASSDRNNSPLHF
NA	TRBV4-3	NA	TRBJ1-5	TGCGCCAGCAGCCAAGTTTGGGGGGCAAGCAATCAGCCCCAGCATTTT	CASSQVWGASNQPQHF
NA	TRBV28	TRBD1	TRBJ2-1	TGTGCCAGCAGTTTCGGCTGGACAGGGAGCTCCTACAATGAGCAGTTCTTC	CASSFGWTGSSYNEQFF
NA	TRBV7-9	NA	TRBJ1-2	TGTGCCAGCAGCTCATGGGACCTCTATGGCTACACCTTC	CASSSWDLYGYTF
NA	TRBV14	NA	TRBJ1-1	TGTGCCAGCAGCCAAGAAAATTTTCGGGCCTTTGAAGCTTTCTTT	CASSQENFRAFEAFF
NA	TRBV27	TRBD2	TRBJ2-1	TGTGCCAGCAGTTTATCGCCGGGACTAGCGGACAATGAGCAGTTCTTC	CASSLSPGLADNEQFF
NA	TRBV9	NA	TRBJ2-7	TGTGCCAGCAGCGTAGAGTTCGGGCTTTCCTACGAGCAGTACTTC	CASSVEFGLSYEQYF
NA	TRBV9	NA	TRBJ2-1	TGTGCCAGCAGCGTTTATAGTTACGATGAGCAGTTCTTC	CASSVYSYDEQFF
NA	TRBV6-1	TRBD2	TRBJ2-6	TGTGCCAGCAGTGACGCGGAACTAGCGGAGTACTCTGGGGCCAACGTCCTGACTTTC	CASSDAELAEYSGANVLTF
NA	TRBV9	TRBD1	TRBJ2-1	TGTGCCAGCAGCGACGATCCAAAGACAGGGTTATTCGGAGAGCAGTTCTTC	CASSDDPKTGLFGEQFF
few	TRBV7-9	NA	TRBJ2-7	TGTGCCAGCAGCTCCGCCCACGAGCAGTACTTC	CASSSAHEQYF
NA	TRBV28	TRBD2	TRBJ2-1	TGTGCCAGCACTAGACTAGCGGAGGGACTAGGTGAGCAGTTCTTC	CASTRLAEGLGEQFF
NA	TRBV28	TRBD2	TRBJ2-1	TGTGCCAGCAGTTTTGGGGGTAGCGGGAGGTTTTACAATGAGCAGTTCTTC	CASSFGGSGRFYNEQFF
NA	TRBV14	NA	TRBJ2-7	TGTGCCAGCAGCTCGAAGGGGATTGTAAAGGGTCACGAGCAGTACTTC	CASSSKGIVKGHEQYF
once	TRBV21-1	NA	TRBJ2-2	TGTGCACCGAGAACAGGAATATACGGGGAGCTGTTTTTT	CAPRTGIYGELFF
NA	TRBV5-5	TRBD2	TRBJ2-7	TGTGCCAGCAGCTTGGCGGGGGGACCTCTACTCTACGAGCAGTACTTC	CASSLAGGPLLYEQYF
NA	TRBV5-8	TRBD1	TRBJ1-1	TGTGCCAGCAGCTCACGGACAGGGAGGAACACTGAAGCTTTCTTT	CASSSRTGRNTEAFF
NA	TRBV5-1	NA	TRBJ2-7	TGCGCCAGCAGGACAAGGTTCGAAGGGTCCTACGAGCAGTACTTC	CASRTRFEGSYEQYF
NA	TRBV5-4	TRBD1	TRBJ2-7	TGTGCCAGCAGCTTTGGGGACAGACCATCCTACGAGCAGTACTTC	CASSFGDRPSYEQYF
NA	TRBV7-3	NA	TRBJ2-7	TGTGCCAGCAAGCCAGGGGACTCCTACGAGCAGTACTTC	CASKPGDSYEQYF